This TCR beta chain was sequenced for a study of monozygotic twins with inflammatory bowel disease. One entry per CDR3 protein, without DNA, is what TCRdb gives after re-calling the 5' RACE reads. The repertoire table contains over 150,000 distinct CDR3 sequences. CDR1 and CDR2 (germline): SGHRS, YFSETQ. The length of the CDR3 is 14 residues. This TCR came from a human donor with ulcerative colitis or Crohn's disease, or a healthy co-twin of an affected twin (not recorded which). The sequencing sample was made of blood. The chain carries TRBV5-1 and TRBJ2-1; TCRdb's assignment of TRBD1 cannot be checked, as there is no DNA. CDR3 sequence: CASSFGTAYNEQFF.